This T cell receptor (beta chain) came from a study of shared clonotypes between healthy human individuals. Study in general: With ages of 18 to 49, the donors were two women and a few men. Overall study findings and caveats: The study found lower generation probabilities in non-shared clonotypes than in those shared by all four donors.

This was a deep-level run. The assay was immunoSEQ multiplex PCR, and TCRdb's table has in-frame clones only and misses some. Here the sample spans about 1.1 million clones, approximately 80% being singletons. The CDR3 is 14 residues long. V was shortened by 6 bases and J by 4 bases, with 14 bases between the two germline ends. CDR1 is MNHNS and CDR2 is SASEGT in the germline V gene. A single count supports this clone. Its antigen is not identified. The sample was memory CD4+ T cells from PBMCs. Subset meaning: CD45RA-negative fraction. This chain connects TRBV6-1 to TRBJ2-3, with D perhaps TRBD2 (6 bases). This TCR came from a man between 18 and 35 years old in good health. Some clones in this sample may be carry-over from other donors' samples. CDR3 residues: CASRRDPEADTQYF. CDR3 DNA: TGTGCCAGCAGGCGGGACCCAGAGGCAGATACGCAGTATTTT.